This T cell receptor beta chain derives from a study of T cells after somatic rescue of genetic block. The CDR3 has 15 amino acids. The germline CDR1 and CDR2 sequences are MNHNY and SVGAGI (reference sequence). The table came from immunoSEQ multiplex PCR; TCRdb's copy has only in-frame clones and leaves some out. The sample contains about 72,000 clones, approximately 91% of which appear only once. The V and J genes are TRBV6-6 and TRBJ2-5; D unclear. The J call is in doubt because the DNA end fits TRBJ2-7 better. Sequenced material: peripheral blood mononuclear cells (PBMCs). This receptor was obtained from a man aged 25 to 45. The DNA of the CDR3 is TGTGCCAGCAGTTACTCGGTCCGGACGACCTACGAGCAGTACTTC. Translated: CASSYSVRTTYEQYF.